One and the same sample provided the 8 T cell receptor beta chains below, sequenced in a study of shared clonotypes between healthy human individuals (dated by TCRdb to the early 2020s). The library came from the immunoSEQ multiplex PCR assay. The clones in this table, taken by TCRdb from immuneACCESS, are in-frame only. Not every clone is retained; where verified, under half of the shortfall comes from an unresolved V gene, and the cause of the rest is unknown. The sample contains some 2,000,000 clones, 85% to 95% of them found a single time. The ten largest clones take up roughly 0.13% of the sample. What was sequenced was naive CD4+ T cells sorted from blood. The cell subset or site label for this specimen denotes: CD45RA+ positively selected. These receptors all come from a man aged 18-30 years in good health.

This rearrangement joins TRBV19 to TRBJ2-1, with 8 bases that match TRBD2. The V gene end was trimmed by 2 bases and the J gene end by 7 bases; junction bases not matched to a gene: 7. This CDR3 contains 15 residues. In germline, CDR1 is LNHDA, CDR2 SQIVND (reference sequence). The CDR3 DNA reads as TGTGCCAGTAGTATAACAGCGGGAGTTAGGAATGAGCAGTTCTTC. It codes for CASSITAGVRNEQFF. The full variable domain, in which reference TRBV19 and TRBJ2-1 provide the parts outside the CDR3, is DGGITQSPKYLFRKEGQNVTLSCEQNLNHDAMYWYRQDPGQGLRLIYYSQIVNDFQKGDIAEGYSVSREKKESFPLTVTSAQKNPTAFYLCASSITAGVRNEQFFGPGTRLTVL.

This clone appeared once. J is TRBJ2-7 and V is TRBV7-9; 11 bases map to TRBD1. Trimming cost V 5 bases and J 0 bases; bases outside gene matches: 6. The CDR3 is 16 residues long. The germline gives CDR1 SEHNR, CDR2 FQNEAQ (reference sequence). This CDR3 reads CASSPPGTGGSYEQYF. The CDR3 bases are TGTGCCAGCAGCCCCCCCGGGACAGGGGGCTCCTACGAGCAGTACTTC.

This sequence joins TRBV10-3 and TRBJ2-7; D is unclear. The CDR3 covers 13 residues. Germline CDR1 reads ENHRY; CDR2 reads SYGVKD. V was pared by 6 bases and J by 4 bases, with 13 bases between. CDR3 sequence reads: CAISLEKGYEQYF. The CDR3 DNA reads as TGTGCCATCAGCCTCGAGAAAGGATACGAGCAGTACTTC.

The V call is TRBV5-1, the J call TRBJ2-7; TRBD1 might be the D (6 bases). The germline CDR1 and CDR2 sequences are SGHRS and YFSETQ. CDR3 length equals 16 residues. V was shortened by 4 bases and J by 3 bases, with 20 bases between the two germline ends. CDR3 nucleotide sequence: TGCGCCAGCAGCCCAGGATACTCGGGACACCTCTACGAGCAGTACTTC. Translation gives CASSPGYSGHLYEQYF.

V is TRBV29-1 and J is TRBJ2-1; 13 bases are a match to TRBD2. The CDR3 covers 15 residues. Trimming took 7 bases from V and 2 from J; bases not matched to a gene: 5. Looked up from germline, CDR1 is SQVTM and CDR2 is ANQGSEA. CDR3 DNA sequence: TGCAGCGCCACGGGACTAGCGGGGCCCTACAATGAGCAGTTCTTC. This encodes CSATGLAGPYNEQFF.

Worth noting for this clone: This specimen includes other DNA sequences encoding the same CDR3. J is TRBJ2-1 and V is TRBV5-4; TRBD2 agrees at 11 bases. Germline V gene sequence: CDR1 SGHNT, CDR2 YYREEE (reference sequence). V lost 4 bases and J lost 5; bases outside the gene matches: 5. The CDR3 has 15 amino acids. The CDR3 DNA is TGTGCCAGCAGCCCGGGACTAGCGGTCAACAATGAGCAGTTCTTC. Amino acid sequence: CASSPGLAVNNEQFF.

Comments on this clone: Other DNA sequences in this sample translate to the same CDR3. The rearrangement links TRBV30 to TRBJ1-6; D call uncertain. CDR1 and CDR2 (germline): GTSNPN, SVGIG (reference sequence). Between the trimmed V and J ends, which lost 3 bases and 0 bases, there was a span of 9 bases. The CDR3 totals 15 residues. The CDR3: CAWRSGSSYNSPLHF. The CDR3 bases are TGTGCCTGGAGGTCTGGGAGCTCCTATAATTCACCCCTCCACTTT.

The chain joins TRBV6-6 to TRBJ1-2, with 8 positions matching TRBD1. V was pared by 7 bases and J by 8 bases, with 9 bases of the junction left unmatched. Germline loops: CDR1 MNHNY, CDR2 SVGAGI (reference sequence). This CDR3 has 13 residues. In nucleotides, the CDR3 is TGTGCCAGCACTAGAGCAGGGGGCTTCGGCTACACCTTC. It translates to CASTRAGGFGYTF.